This T cell receptor (beta chain) emerged from a study of blood T cell repertoires in COVID-19. Whole-study context: Samples representing acute and convalescent COVID-19 were sourced from the United States, Italy and Spain.

This CDR3 has 16 residues. CDR1 and CDR2 from the germline V gene are MDHEN and SYDVKM. Trimming removed 0 bases at V and 3 bases at J, with 11 bases between. TCRdb's copy holds only in-frame clones and misses some; the assay was immunoSEQ multiplex PCR. The table includes about 220,000 clones, approximately 84% detected once. Sequenced material: peripheral blood. V gene TRBV28 combines with J gene TRBJ1-4; D gene ambiguous. The receptor was derived from a man between 50 and 59 years old who had recovered from COVID-19. The CDR3 nucleotides read TGTGCCAGCAGTTTATGGGCAGGTGGTTCTAATGAAAAACTGTTTTTT. Translation gives CASSLWAGGSNEKLFF.